The sequence of this TCR beta chain was determined in a study of blood T cell repertoires in COVID-19 (dated by TCRdb to 2018 to 2021). Broadly, across the study: Collaborator samples came from the United States, Italy and Spain and covered acute and convalescent phases of COVID-19. The repertoires were made available in a free public database intended to serve as a resource for research on the immune response to SARS-CoV-2. Nearly every sample came with metadata listing a de-identified subject ID, COVID-19 status, age in years and sex. Subjects who had been exposed to COVID-19, were actively infected with it, or had recovered from it provided the deeply sampled blood TCRbeta repertoires that made up the dataset. The prospective study material was composed of cDNA or gDNA derived from T cells, B-cell-depleted T cells, or PBMCs. Samples were obtained from the ongoing ImmuneRACE study (first 160 participants) and from 1,254 subjects provided by 6 global collaborators. Where available, HLA class I and class II types were obtained from metadata supplied by the sample provider rather than from assay-based typing. Study-wide findings and limitations: The amount of clinical and demographic metadata varied by source and participant and was provided uncurated.

On this clone: Which antigen it targets is not known. Base-call qualities are not available, and no considerably larger clone is one nucleotide away.

TCRbeta CDR3 regions were amplified from genomic DNA using the immunoSEQ Assay, a bias-controlled multiplex PCR. For the original study's pipeline: Nucleated cell counts per sample were estimated from amplification of reference gene primers within the assay. To quantify the absolute abundance of each unique TCRbeta CDR3 rearrangement, sequence reads were collapsed and filtered. For each sample, productive Simpson clonality was calculated as the square root of Simpson's diversity index over productive rearrangements. TCRdb limited this immuneACCESS table to in-frame rearrangements with V and J called. A share of clones is missing; checked studies link under half to unresolved V genes, and the rest is unexplained. That table is the source of V, J and clone size, and D and trimming were worked out from the DNA. For this sample the table gives a few hundred thousand clones, of which around nine tenths were detected only once. The ten top clones hold approximately 9% of the sample.

Participants in the prospective study were enrolled through a virtual design, were aged about 18 to 100 years, and lived in some 24 United States geographic areas. To assign participants to cohorts, the prospective study relied on clinical history that participants themselves reported in a screening survey and a study questionnaire. For ImmuneRACE Cohort 3, a participant was defined as recovered based on two consecutive negative NP/OP PCR tests, clearance by a healthcare professional, or resolution of symptoms. Mobile phlebotomists in the prospective study collected whole blood, serum and a nasopharyngeal or oropharyngeal swab from every participant. Participants in the prospective study had the option to provide additional blood draws and questionnaires over an approximately 2-month period. Before DNA extraction, blood samples from the prospective study were shipped at room temperature or frozen.

The TCR originated in a man between 40 and 49 years old who had recovered from COVID-19. Sequenced material: PBMCs or T cells enriched from blood (not recorded which).

The CDR3 reads as follows: CASSLWGLAETDTQYF. The DNA reads as follows: TGTGCCAGCAGCTTATGGGGGCTAGCGGAAACAGATACGCAGTATTTT. This chain joins TRBV7-3 to TRBJ2-3; the D gene is possibly TRBD2, with 7 bases matching. The CDR3 measures 16 amino acids from cysteine to phenylalanine. The DNA shown is the 48-base CDR3, in frame from base 1. V is clipped by 2 bases and J by 3 bases, and the sequence between their germline boundaries is 15 bases long. For CDR1 and CDR2, the germline V gene lists SGHTA and FQGTGA.